One and the same sample provided the 27 T cell receptor beta chains below, sequenced in a study of siplizumab effects on memory and regulatory T cells. Only in-frame clones appear in the TCRdb table, and some are missing; sequencing was by immunoSEQ multiplex PCR. The sample includes 100,000 or so clones, just over 90% of them seen just once. The sequencing sample was made of CD4+ T cells sorted from blood. The receptors originated from a human donor in good health.

This rearrangement joins TRBV5-6 to TRBJ2-4; possibly TRBD2 for D (5 bases). This CDR3 is built from 17 residues. V dropped 0 bases and J dropped 1 base, with 14 bases sitting between them. Germline V gene data show CDR1 as SGHDT and CDR2 as YYEEEE. The CDR3 protein is CASSLGAERRAKNIQYF. Here the CDR3 DNA reads TGTGCCAGCAGCTTGGGGGCGGAGAGGAGGGCCAAAAACATTCAGTACTTC.

This chain connects TRBV5-4 to TRBJ2-2; D is undetermined. The CDR3 consists of 13 residues. V was pared by 1 base and J by 1 base, with 2 bases between. Germline V CDR1 and CDR2: SGHNT, YYREEE (reference sequence). CDR3 in amino acids: CASSLMNTGELFF. The CDR3 nucleotides read TGTGCCAGCAGCTTGATGAACACCGGGGAGCTGTTTTTT. The full variable domain, its missing parts supplied by reference TRBV5-4 and TRBJ2-2, is ETGVTQSPTHLIKTRGQQVTLRCSSQSGHNTVSWYQQALGQGPQFIFQYYREEENGRGNFPPRFSGLQFPNYSSELNVNALELDDSALYLCASSLMNTGELFFGEGSRLTVL.

The gene calls are TRBV4-3 and TRBJ2-1; TRBD2 matches 10 bases. With V trimmed by 0 bases and J by 4 bases, 6 bases remained unmatched. The germline CDR1 and CDR2 sequences are LGHNA and YSLEER. The CDR3 has 17 amino acids. The DNA for the CDR3 is TGCGCCAGCAGCCAAGACCCTAGCGGGAGTCAATACAATGAGCAGTTCTTC. Residues: CASSQDPSGSQYNEQFF.

The chain is built from TRBV2 and TRBJ1-2; D gene ambiguous. This CDR3 is 12 amino acids long. V was cut by 3 bases and J by 8 bases, with 10 bases left in between. Per germline, CDR1 SNHLY and CDR2 FYNNEI. Written as DNA, the CDR3 is TGTGCCAGCAGTGATTTCCGGCGAGGCTACACCTTC. Protein product: CASSDFRRGYTF.

This clone came up once. The rearrangement links TRBV7-8 to TRBJ2-2, with TRBD1 matching over 7 bases. The CDR3 has 18 residues. Looked up from germline, CDR1 is SGHVS and CDR2 is FQNEAQ. With 2 bases clipped from V and 4 bases from J, the junction kept 13 bases outside the gene matches. Written as DNA, the CDR3 is TGTGCCAGCAGCTTAATTGTGTCTAGGGGGCAAAGCACCGGGGAGCTGTTTTTT. Protein product: CASSLIVSRGQSTGELFF.

This chain uses TRBV18 with TRBJ2-2; 7 bases are a match to TRBD1. Germline CDR1 KGHSH, CDR2 LQKENI. CDR3 size: 17 residues. V trimming: 5 bases; J trimming: 6 bases; junction bases outside the gene matches: 15. The CDR3: CASSSLGTEGVAGELFF. The CDR3 DNA reads as TGTGCCAGCTCATCTCTAGGGACAGAGGGTGTTGCCGGGGAGCTGTTTTTT.

The V call is TRBV7-9, the J call TRBJ2-1; D might be TRBD1 (5 bases). Trimming took off 8 bases at V and 7 bases at J, with 15 bases between the two ends. This CDR3 has 13 amino acids. Germline CDR1 and CDR2: SEHNR and FQNEAQ (reference sequence). For the CDR3, the DNA is TGTGCCAGCCACAGGTCCCCAGGGAATGAGCAGTTCTTC. Protein: CASHRSPGNEQFF. The variable domain in full, with the rest retrieved from reference TRBV7-9 and TRBJ2-1, is DTGVSQNPRHKITKRGQNVTFRCDPISEHNRLYWYRQTLGQGPEFLTYFQNEAQLEKSRLLSDRFSAERPKGSFSTLEIQRTEQGDSAMYLCASHRSPGNEQFFGPGTRLTVL.

This clone was picked up one time. The chain combines TRBV7-6 with TRBJ2-2, with D perhaps TRBD2 (6 bases). The V gene lost 0 bases and the J gene lost 1 base, with 9 bases spanning the gap. The CDR3 contains 16 residues. Germline CDR1 is SGHVS and CDR2 is FNYEAQ. The CDR3 nucleotides are TGTGCCAGCAGCTTAGCGGTTAGCGGGAACACCGGGGAGCTGTTTTTT. Translated: CASSLAVSGNTGELFF.

The chain has TRBV7-9 and TRBJ1-3, with 9 bases identical to TRBD1. Germline CDR1 is SEHNR and CDR2 is FQNEAQ (reference sequence). After removal of 4 bases from V and 0 bases from J, the junction contained 1 base not matched to a gene. This CDR3 contains 15 residues. The CDR3 DNA reads as TGTGCCAGCAGCTCGACAGGGGGCTCTGGAAACACCATATATTTT. The encoded protein is CASSSTGGSGNTIYF.

The V call is TRBV18, the J call TRBJ2-3, with 7 bases matching TRBD1. The germline gives CDR1 KGHSH, CDR2 LQKENI. Trimming took 4 bases from V and 4 from J; bases not matched to a gene: 8. The CDR3 runs 15 residues. CDR3 nucleotides: TGTGCCAGCTCACTAGGGACAGAGGGGGCAGATACGCAGTATTTT. Protein sequence: CASSLGTEGADTQYF.

The J gene is TRBJ1-2, the V gene TRBV5-1; D remains ambiguous. This CDR3 spans 13 amino acids. Germline V gives CDR1 SGHRS, CDR2 YFSETQ. V was shortened by 5 bases and J by 0 bases, with 8 bases between the two germline ends. The CDR3 DNA sequence: TGCGCCAGCAGAGCCGAAGCTAACTATGGCTACACCTTC. It translates to CASRAEANYGYTF.

V usage is TRBV2 and J usage is TRBJ1-2; D gene unclear. Between the trimmed V and J ends, which lost 3 bases and 8 bases, there was a span of 16 bases. CDR1 and CDR2 from the germline V gene are SNHLY and FYNNEI. This CDR3 spans 14 amino acids. CDR3 region: CASSESIGYGGYTF. In DNA form, the CDR3 reads TGTGCCAGCAGTGAGTCGATAGGGTACGGGGGCTACACCTTC.

This chain connects TRBV15 to TRBJ1-2; D unresolved. CDR3 length equals 13 residues. Germline V gene data show CDR1 as LNHNV and CDR2 as YYDKDF (reference sequence). V lost 4 bases to trimming and J lost 6 bases, with 12 bases between them. Written as DNA, the CDR3 is TGTGCCACCAGCACGGGCTTGAGGGATGGCTACACCTTC. Amino acid sequence: CATSTGLRDGYTF.

The gene calls are TRBV9 and TRBJ2-7; 7 positions agree with TRBD2. This CDR3 is built from 13 residues. The junction had 6 bases not matched to a gene; V was cut back by 4 bases and J by 5 bases. The V gene's germline CDR1 is SGDLS and CDR2 YYNGEE. CDR3 DNA sequence: TGTGCCAGCAGCCCCAGCGGGGTACACGAGCAGTACTTC. It codes for CASSPSGVHEQYF.

The genes are TRBV19 and TRBJ2-7, with TRBD2 matching 7 bases. This CDR3 has 15 amino acids. Germline V lookup: CDR1 LNHDA, CDR2 SQIVND (reference sequence). V shed 6 bases, J shed 2 bases, and the junction held 10 bases outside the gene matches. The CDR3 sequence: CASSQRGLHPYEQYF. The CDR3 DNA reads TGTGCCAGTAGCCAACGGGGACTACACCCCTACGAGCAGTACTTC.

This clone was seen a few times. This chain joins TRBV27 and TRBJ1-5, with D tentatively TRBD1 (5 bases). The CDR3 covers 14 residues. The germline CDR1 and CDR2 sequences are MNHEY and SMNVEV (reference sequence). Trimming removed 4 bases from V and 4 bases from J, with 11 bases in between. The CDR3 coding sequence is TGTGCCAGCAGTTCGGGACCGAGGAATCAGCCCCAGCATTTT. Translating gives CASSSGPRNQPQHF.

The gene calls are TRBV5-1 and TRBJ1-2, with a tentative D call TRBD1 (5 bases). V dropped 0 bases and J dropped 3 bases, with 12 bases sitting between them. The CDR3 runs 15 residues. The germline V gene has CDR1 SGHRS and CDR2 YFSETQ. In nucleotides, the CDR3 is TGCGCCAGCAGCTTGGGAGGGGATCAGGACTATGGCTACACCTTC. It yields the protein CASSLGGDQDYGYTF.

Details on this clone: The same CDR3 is also encoded by other DNA sequences in this sample. This chain joins TRBV4-1 and TRBJ2-7; 7 bases agree with TRBD2. Trimming cost V 6 bases and J 3 bases; bases outside gene matches: 14. Germline V gene lookup returns CDR1 MGHRA and CDR2 YSYEKL. This CDR3 comprises 16 residues. This CDR3 reads CASSRTLRELLYEQYF. The CDR3 DNA sequence: TGCGCCAGCAGTCGGACCTTGCGGGAGCTACTCTACGAGCAGTACTTC.

This clone was found a few times. The chain is built from TRBV5-4 and TRBJ1-4, with TRBD1 matching over 8 bases. Unmatched junction bases numbered 6, after V lost 0 bases and J lost 8 bases. The CDR3 has 15 amino acids. Germline V gene lookup returns CDR1 SGHNT and CDR2 YYREEE (reference sequence). CDR3 sequence reads: CASSLGGQAGEKLFF. The CDR3 nucleotides are TGTGCCAGCAGCTTGGGGGGACAGGCGGGGGAAAAACTGTTTTTT.

The chain uses TRBV6-1 and TRBJ2-1; D is unclear. This CDR3 is built from 13 residues. CDR1 and CDR2 from the germline V gene are MNHNS and SASEGT. Trimming removed 6 bases from V and 2 bases from J, with 8 bases in between. The CDR3 DNA reads as TGTGCCAGCAGCAAGGACCCCTACAATGAGCAGTTCTTC. Amino acids: CASSKDPYNEQFF.

The rearrangement links TRBV2 to TRBJ1-1, with D uncertain. The V end lost 2 bases, the J end lost 4 bases, and 17 bases lay between the germline ends. Germline-derived CDR1 and CDR2 are SNHLY and FYNNEI. This CDR3 is 16 amino acids long. As DNA, the CDR3 is TGTGCCAGCAGTGAACGGTTGCGCTCCGACGGCACTGAAGCTTTCTTT. Translating it yields CASSERLRSDGTEAFF.

J is TRBJ2-3 and V is TRBV12-5; TRBD2 aligns across 16 bases. With 6 bases clipped from V and 3 bases from J, the junction kept 3 bases outside the gene matches. From germline, CDR1 is LGHNT and CDR2 FRNRAP. The CDR3 length is 16 residues. The CDR3 DNA is TGTGCTAGTGGCTCGGGACTAGCGGGAGGGACAGATACGCAGTATTTT. Protein product: CASGSGLAGGTDTQYF.

This clone was counted a single time. The rearrangement joins TRBV6-1 to TRBJ2-7; no clear D. V was clipped by 2 bases and J by 0 bases, with 14 bases between them. The CDR3 consists of 16 residues. Per germline, CDR1 MNHNS and CDR2 SASEGT. The CDR3 DNA sequence: TGTGCCAGCAGTGAATCAGCGACCTTACCCTCCTACGAGCAGTACTTC. Its protein product is CASSESATLPSYEQYF.

The rearrangement joins TRBV7-8 to TRBJ1-3; D is ambiguous. CDR1 SGHVS and CDR2 FQNEAQ come from the germline V gene. Trimming removed 6 bases from V and 4 bases from J, with 19 bases in between. This CDR3 is built from 16 residues. CDR3 nucleotides: TGTGCCAGCAGTAAATCCTCGGGAGCTGAAGGAAACACCATATATTTT. Protein sequence: CASSKSSGAEGNTIYF.

In its sample, this clone was seen a few times. The V and J genes are TRBV9 and TRBJ2-1; D possibly corresponds to TRBD2 (6 bases). The CDR3 has 19 residues. Trimming took 4 bases from V and 0 from J, leaving 23 bases between them. CDR1 SGDLS and CDR2 YYNGEE come from the germline V gene. The chain's CDR3 is CASSSVLSGVTSSYNEQFF. CDR3 DNA: TGTGCCAGCAGCTCCGTGTTGTCGGGAGTAACGAGCTCCTACAATGAGCAGTTCTTC.

This clone is a singleton in its sample. The rearrangement joins TRBV5-4 to TRBJ2-2; D ambiguous. CDR3 length: 16 amino acids. V lost 3 bases and J lost 0, with 12 bases in between. Per germline, CDR1 SGHNT and CDR2 YYREEE (reference sequence). In DNA, the CDR3 is TGTGCCAGCAGCTCCGGACGGAATTCGAACACCGGGGAGCTGTTTTTT. This encodes CASSSGRNSNTGELFF.

The V gene is TRBV21-1, the J gene TRBJ2-5; TRBD1 is the table's D call and was not checked against the DNA. TRBV21-1 is annotated as a pseudogene. The CDR3 runs 14 residues. The CDR3 protein is CASSKKSGQETQYF. Here the CDR3 DNA reads TGTGCCAGCAGCAAAAAGTCAGGGCAAGAGACCCAGTACTTC.